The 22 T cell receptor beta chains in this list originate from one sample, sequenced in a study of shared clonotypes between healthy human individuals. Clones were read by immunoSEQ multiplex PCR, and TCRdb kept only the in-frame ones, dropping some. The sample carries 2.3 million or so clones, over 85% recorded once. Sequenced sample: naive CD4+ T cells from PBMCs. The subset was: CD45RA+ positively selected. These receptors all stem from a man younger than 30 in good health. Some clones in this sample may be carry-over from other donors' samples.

The CDR3 DNA reads TGTGCCAGTAGTATCCGAACGGGACGGGACCGTTCGTACGAGCAGTACTTC. Its translation is CASSIRTGRDRSYEQYF. This chain links TRBV19 with TRBJ2-7; perhaps D is TRBD1 or TRBD2 (5 bases each). This CDR3 spans 17 amino acids. The V gene lost 3 bases and the J gene lost 4 bases, with 22 bases spanning the gap. Germline lookup yields CDR1 LNHDA and CDR2 SQIVND (reference sequence).

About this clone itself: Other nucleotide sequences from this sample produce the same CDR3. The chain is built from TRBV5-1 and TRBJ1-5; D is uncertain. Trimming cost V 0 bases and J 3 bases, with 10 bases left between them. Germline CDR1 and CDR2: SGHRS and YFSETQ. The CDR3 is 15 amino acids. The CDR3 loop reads CASSLGDRSNQPQHF. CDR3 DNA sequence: TGCGCCAGCAGCTTGGGAGACCGATCCAATCAGCCCCAGCATTTT.

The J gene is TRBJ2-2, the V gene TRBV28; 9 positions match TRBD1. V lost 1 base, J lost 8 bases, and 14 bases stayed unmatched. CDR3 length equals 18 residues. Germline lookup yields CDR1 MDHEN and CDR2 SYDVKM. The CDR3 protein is CASSLFLVGTGKRGELFF. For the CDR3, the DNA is TGTGCCAGCAGTTTATTTTTGGTTGGGACAGGGAAGAGAGGGGAGCTGTTTTTT.

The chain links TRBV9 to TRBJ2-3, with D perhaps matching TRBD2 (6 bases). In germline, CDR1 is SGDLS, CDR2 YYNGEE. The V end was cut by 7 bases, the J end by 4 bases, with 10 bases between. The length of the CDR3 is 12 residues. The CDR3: CASAGPSDTQYF. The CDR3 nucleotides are TGTGCCAGCGCGGGACCCTCAGATACGCAGTATTTT.

CDR3 sequence reads: CASRLAGGETQYF. CDR3 DNA sequence: TGTGCCAGCAGGCTAGCGGGAGGAGAGACCCAGTACTTC. V gene TRBV6-5 combines with J gene TRBJ2-5; 11 bases are a match to TRBD2. The germline V gene has CDR1 MNHEY and CDR2 SVGAGI. After removal of 6 bases from V and 4 bases from J, the junction contained 1 base not matched to a gene. The CDR3 length is 13 residues.

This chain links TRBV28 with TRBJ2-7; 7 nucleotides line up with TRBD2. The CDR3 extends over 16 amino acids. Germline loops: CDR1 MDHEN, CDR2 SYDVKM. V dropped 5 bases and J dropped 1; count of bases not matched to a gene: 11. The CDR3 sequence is CASSLASGGVSYEQYF. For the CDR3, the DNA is TGTGCCAGCAGTCTTGCTAGCGGAGGGGTTTCCTACGAGCAGTACTTC. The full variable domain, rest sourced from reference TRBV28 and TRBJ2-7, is DVKVTQSSRYLVKRTGEKVFLECVQDMDHENMFWYRQDPGLGLRLIYFSYDVKMKEKGDIPEGYSVSREKKERFSLILESASTNQTSMYLCASSLASGGVSYEQYFGPGTRLTVT.

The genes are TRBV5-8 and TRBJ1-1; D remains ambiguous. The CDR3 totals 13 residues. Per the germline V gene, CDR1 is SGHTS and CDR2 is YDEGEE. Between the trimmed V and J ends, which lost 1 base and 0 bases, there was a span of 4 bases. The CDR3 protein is CASSLYMNTEAFF. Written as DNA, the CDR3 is TGTGCCAGCAGCTTGTATATGAACACTGAAGCTTTCTTT.

CDR3 nucleotides: TGTGCCAGCAGCCCAAGACAGGGCTTCTACGAGCAGTACTTC. It yields the protein CASSPRQGFYEQYF. The V call is TRBV21-1, the J call TRBJ2-7; the table assigns TRBD1, which was not confirmed against the DNA. TRBV21-1 is a pseudogene. This CDR3 comprises 14 residues.

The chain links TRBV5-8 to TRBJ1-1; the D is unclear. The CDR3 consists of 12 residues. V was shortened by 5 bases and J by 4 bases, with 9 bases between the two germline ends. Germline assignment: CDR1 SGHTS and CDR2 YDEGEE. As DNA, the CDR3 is TGTGCCAGCAGTCAGCGCGGCACTGAAGCTTTCTTT. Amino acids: CASSQRGTEAFF.

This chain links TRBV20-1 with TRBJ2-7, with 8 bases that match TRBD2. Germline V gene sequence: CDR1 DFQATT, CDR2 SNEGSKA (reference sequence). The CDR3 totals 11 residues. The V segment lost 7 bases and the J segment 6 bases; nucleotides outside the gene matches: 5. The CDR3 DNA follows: TGCAGTGAGGGGACTAGAACCGAGCAGTACTTC. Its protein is CSEGTRTEQYF.

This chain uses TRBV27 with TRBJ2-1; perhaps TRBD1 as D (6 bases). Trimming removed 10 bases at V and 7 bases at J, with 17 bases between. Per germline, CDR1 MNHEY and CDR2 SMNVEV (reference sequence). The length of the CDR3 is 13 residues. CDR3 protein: CATSMGHPNEQFF. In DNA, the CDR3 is TGTGCCACCAGCATGGGACACCCGAATGAGCAGTTCTTC.

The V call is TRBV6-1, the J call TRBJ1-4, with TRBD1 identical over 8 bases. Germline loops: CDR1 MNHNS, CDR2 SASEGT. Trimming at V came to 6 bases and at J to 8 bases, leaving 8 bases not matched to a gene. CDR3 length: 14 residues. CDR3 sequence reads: CASRLNRDREKLFF. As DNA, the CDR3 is TGTGCCAGCAGACTAAACCGGGACAGGGAAAAACTGTTTTTT.

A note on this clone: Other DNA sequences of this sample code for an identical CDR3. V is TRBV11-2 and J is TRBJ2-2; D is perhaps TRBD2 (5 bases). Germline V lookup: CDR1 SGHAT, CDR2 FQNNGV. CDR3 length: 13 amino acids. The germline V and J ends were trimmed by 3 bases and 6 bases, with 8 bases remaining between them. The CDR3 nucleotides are TGTGCCAGCAGCTTCCCCGGGGCCGGGGAGCTGTTTTTT. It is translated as CASSFPGAGELFF.

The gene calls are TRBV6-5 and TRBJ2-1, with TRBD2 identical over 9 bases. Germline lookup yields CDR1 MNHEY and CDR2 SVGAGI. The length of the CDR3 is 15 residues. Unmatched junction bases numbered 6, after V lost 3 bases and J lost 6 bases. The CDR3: CASSYAGGPGNEQFF. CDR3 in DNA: TGTGCCAGCAGTTATGCGGGAGGGCCGGGCAATGAGCAGTTCTTC.

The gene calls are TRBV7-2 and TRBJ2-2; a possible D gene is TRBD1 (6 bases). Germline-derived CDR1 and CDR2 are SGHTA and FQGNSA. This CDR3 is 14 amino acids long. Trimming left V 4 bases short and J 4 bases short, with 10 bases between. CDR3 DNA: TGTGCCAGCAGCTCGAGACAGGTCACCGGGGAGCTGTTTTTT. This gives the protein CASSSRQVTGELFF.

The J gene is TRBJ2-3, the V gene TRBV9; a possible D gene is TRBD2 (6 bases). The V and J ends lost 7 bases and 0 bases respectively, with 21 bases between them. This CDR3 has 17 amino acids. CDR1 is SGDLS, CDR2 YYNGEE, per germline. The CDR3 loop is CASAAGIPSPSTDTQYF. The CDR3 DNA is TGTGCCAGCGCCGCGGGGATACCCTCCCCAAGCACAGATACGCAGTATTTT.

CDR3 loop: CASSLDLRNTIYF. The CDR3, as DNA: TGTGCCAGCAGCTTAGATCTCCGAAACACCATATATTTT. J is TRBJ1-3 and V is TRBV7-6; D gene unclear. With 1 base removed from V and 5 bases from J, the gap between germline ends came to 6 bases. In germline, CDR1 is SGHVS, CDR2 FNYEAQ. CDR3 length equals 13 residues.

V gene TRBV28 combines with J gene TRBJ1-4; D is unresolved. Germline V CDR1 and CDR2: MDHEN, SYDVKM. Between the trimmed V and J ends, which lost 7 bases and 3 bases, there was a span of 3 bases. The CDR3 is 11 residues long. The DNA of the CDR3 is TGTGCCAGCACCTCTAATGAAAAACTGTTTTTT. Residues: CASTSNEKLFF.

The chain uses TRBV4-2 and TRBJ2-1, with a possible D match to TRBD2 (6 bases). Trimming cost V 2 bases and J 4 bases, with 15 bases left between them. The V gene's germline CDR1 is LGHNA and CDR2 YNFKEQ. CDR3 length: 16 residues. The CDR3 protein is CASSQPPGGIYNEQFF. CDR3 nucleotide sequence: TGTGCCAGCAGCCAACCCCCCGGCGGGATTTACAATGAGCAGTTCTTC.

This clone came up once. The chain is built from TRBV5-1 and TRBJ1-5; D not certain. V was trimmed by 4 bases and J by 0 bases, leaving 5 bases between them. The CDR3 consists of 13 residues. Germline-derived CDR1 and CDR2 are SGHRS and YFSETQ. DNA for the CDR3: TGCGCCAGCAGCCAGTATAGCAATCAGCCCCAGCATTTT. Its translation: CASSQYSNQPQHF.

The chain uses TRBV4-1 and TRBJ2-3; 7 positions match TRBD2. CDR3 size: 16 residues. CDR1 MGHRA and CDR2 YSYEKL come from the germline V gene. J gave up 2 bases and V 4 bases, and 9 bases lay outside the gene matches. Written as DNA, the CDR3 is TGCGCCAGCAGCCGATACGGGAGGACCTTCACAGATACGCAGTATTTT. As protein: CASSRYGRTFTDTQYF.

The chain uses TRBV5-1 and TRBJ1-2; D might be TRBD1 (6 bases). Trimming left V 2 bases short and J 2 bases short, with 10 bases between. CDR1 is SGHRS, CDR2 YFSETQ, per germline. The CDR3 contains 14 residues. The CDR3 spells CASSLDTGNYGYTF. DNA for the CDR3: TGCGCCAGCAGCTTAGATACAGGGAACTATGGCTACACCTTC.